The clone carrying this T cell receptor (beta chain) was observed a handful of times. Antigen: not known. This sample was included in a study of early T cells in non-severe SARS-CoV-2 infection. The study, taken as a whole, reports: Using VDJdb, the matching emphasized anti-spike CD8 responses while missing private and CD4 specificities.

The CDR3 sequence is 15 residues long. J was trimmed by 0 bases and V by 5 bases; bases with no gene match: 4. Unique molecular identifiers were affixed to single, distinct cDNA molecules. TCRdb independently ran MiXCR on the 5' RACE reads; one entry per CDR3 protein. The profile covers around 77,000 distinct CDR3 sequences, with around 12% appearing a single time and less than 20% taken by the ten largest. The specimen was whole blood, collected at baseline. This receptor was taken from an adult who was a healthcare worker with PCR-confirmed SARS-CoV-2 infection or an uninfected control (not recorded which). The donor label of this sample is uncertain. This chain connects TRBV12-3 or TRBV12-4 to TRBJ2-1; TRBD1 matches 7 bases. CDR3 residues: CASSTRDSSYNEQFF. CDR3 bases: TGTGCCAGCAGTACCCGGGACAGCTCCTACAATGAGCAGTTCTTC.